The rows below give T cell receptor beta chains drawn from one sample of a study of blood T cell repertoires in COVID-19. Assay used: immunoSEQ multiplex PCR; TCRdb lists only in-frame clones, some missing. The repertoire has around 190,000 clones, 88% of them found once; the top ten carry roughly 9%. Sequenced input: PBMCs or T cells enriched from blood (not recorded which). The receptors were gathered from a woman younger than 35 who had recovered from COVID-19. The CDR3 runs from the conserved cysteine through the conserved F or W. The D gene is left open where the match is weak. The listing skips clone size in some rows; elsewhere it reads once, few, many or a size class.

V gene: TRBV14; D gene: TRBD1; clone size: NA; J gene: TRBJ1-1; CDR3 protein: CASSPRQGMNTEAFF; CDR3 DNA: TGTGCCAGCAGCCCGCGACAGGGGATGAACACTGAAGCTTTCTTT
V gene: TRBV18; D gene: NA; clone size: NA; J gene: TRBJ2-1; CDR3 protein: CASSPPGLDFSHEQFF; CDR3 DNA: TGTGCCAGCTCACCCCCGGGACTTGACTTTTCCCATGAGCAGTTCTTC
V gene: TRBV9; D gene: NA; clone size: NA; J gene: TRBJ2-1; CDR3 protein: CASSGETSSYNEQFF; CDR3 DNA: TGTGCCAGCAGCGGGGAGACCAGCTCCTACAATGAGCAGTTCTTC
V gene: TRBV28; D gene: NA; clone size: NA; J gene: TRBJ1-2; CDR3 protein: CASSPQLGAPNYGYTF; CDR3 DNA: TGTGCCAGCAGCCCCCAGTTAGGGGCGCCTAACTATGGCTACACCTTC
V gene: TRBV28; D gene: TRBD2; clone size: NA; J gene: TRBJ2-7; CDR3 protein: CASSLVAGGTGSYEQYF; CDR3 DNA: TGTGCCAGCAGTTTGGTAGCGGGGGGGACGGGCTCCTACGAGCAGTACTTC
V gene: TRBV30; D gene: TRBD2; clone size: NA; J gene: TRBJ2-1; CDR3 protein: CAWSVFVLAGGPSYNEQFF; CDR3 DNA: TGTGCCTGGAGTGTTTTCGTGCTAGCGGGAGGCCCCTCCTACAATGAGCAGTTCTTC
V gene: TRBV30; D gene: NA; clone size: few; J gene: TRBJ1-2; CDR3 protein: CAWSVQANYGYTF; CDR3 DNA: TGTGCCTGGAGTGTACAAGCTAACTATGGCTACACCTTC
V gene: TRBV28; D gene: TRBD1; clone size: NA; J gene: TRBJ2-2; CDR3 protein: CAGTGDTGELFF; CDR3 DNA: TGTGCCGGGACAGGGGACACCGGGGAGCTGTTTTTT
V gene: TRBV4-3; D gene: TRBD2; clone size: NA; J gene: TRBJ2-1; CDR3 protein: CASSRQLEAGGSYNEQFF; CDR3 DNA: TGCGCCAGCAGCAGGCAATTAGAGGCGGGGGGATCCTACAATGAGCAGTTCTTC
V gene: TRBV6-5; D gene: NA; clone size: NA; J gene: TRBJ1-2; CDR3 protein: CASRTGYGYTF; CDR3 DNA: TGTGCCAGCAGGACAGGCTATGGCTACACCTTC
V gene: TRBV28; D gene: NA; clone size: NA; J gene: TRBJ1-5; CDR3 protein: CASSPLNQPQHF; CDR3 DNA: TGTGCCAGCAGTCCTCTAAATCAGCCCCAGCATTTT
V gene: TRBV19; D gene: NA; clone size: NA; J gene: TRBJ2-1; CDR3 protein: CASSTGPWSDNEQFF; CDR3 DNA: TGTGCCAGTAGTACCGGCCCCTGGAGTGACAATGAGCAGTTCTTC
V gene: TRBV19; D gene: NA; clone size: NA; J gene: TRBJ2-3; CDR3 protein: CASTPWASGTDTQYF; CDR3 DNA: TGTGCCAGTACCCCGTGGGCTAGCGGCACAGATACGCAGTATTTT
V gene: TRBV7-9; D gene: NA; clone size: NA; J gene: TRBJ1-2; CDR3 protein: CASSLAVVNYGYTF; CDR3 DNA: TGTGCCAGCAGCTTAGCCGTAGTTAACTATGGCTACACCTTC
V gene: TRBV19; D gene: NA; clone size: NA; J gene: TRBJ2-5; CDR3 protein: CASSPRGVRGETQYF; CDR3 DNA: TGTGCCAGTAGCCCGAGGGGTGTCAGGGGAGAGACCCAGTACTTC
V gene: TRBV18; D gene: TRBD1; clone size: few; J gene: TRBJ1-5; CDR3 protein: CASSPYRGLSNQPQHF; CDR3 DNA: TGTGCCAGCTCACCATACAGGGGCCTAAGCAATCAGCCCCAGCATTTT
V gene: TRBV9; D gene: NA; clone size: NA; J gene: TRBJ2-1; CDR3 protein: CASSGGDYNEQFF; CDR3 DNA: TGTGCCAGCAGCGGCGGGGACTACAATGAGCAGTTCTTC
V gene: TRBV4-1; D gene: NA; clone size: once; J gene: TRBJ1-2; CDR3 protein: CASSQVTGNYGYTF; CDR3 DNA: TGCGCCAGCAGCCAAGTCACGGGGAACTATGGCTACACCTTC
V gene: TRBV6-5; D gene: TRBD2; clone size: few; J gene: TRBJ2-7; CDR3 protein: CASSYSAGGYEQYF; CDR3 DNA: TGTGCCAGCAGTTACTCGGCGGGGGGCTACGAGCAGTACTTC
V gene: TRBV21-1; D gene: NA; clone size: NA; J gene: TRBJ1-1; CDR3 protein: CASSKAQTGEAFF; CDR3 DNA: TGTGCCAGCAGCAAAGCCCAAACAGGAGAAGCTTTCTTT
V gene: TRBV2; D gene: TRBD2; clone size: NA; J gene: TRBJ2-5; CDR3 protein: CASSAGLAETQYF; CDR3 DNA: TGTGCCAGCAGTGCGGGACTAGCGGAGACCCAGTACTTC
V gene: TRBV5-1; D gene: TRBD2; clone size: NA; J gene: TRBJ2-1; CDR3 protein: CASSISSGGSYNEQFF; CDR3 DNA: TGCGCCAGCAGTATTTCTAGCGGGGGCTCCTACAATGAGCAGTTCTTC
V gene: TRBV6-1; D gene: NA; clone size: NA; J gene: TRBJ2-7; CDR3 protein: CASSERQGYEQYF; CDR3 DNA: TGTGCCAGCAGTGAAAGGCAGGGCTACGAGCAGTACTTC
V gene: TRBV3-1/TRBV3-2; D gene: NA; clone size: NA; J gene: TRBJ1-2; CDR3 protein: CASSEGGNYGYTF; CDR3 DNA: TGTGCCAGCAGTGAAGGGGGTAACTATGGCTACACCTTC
V gene: TRBV24-1; D gene: TRBD2; clone size: NA; J gene: TRBJ2-7; CDR3 protein: CATSDPGLAGGEQYF; CDR3 DNA: TGTGCCACCAGTGATCCTGGACTAGCGGGAGGCGAGCAGTACTTC
V gene: TRBV27; D gene: NA; clone size: NA; J gene: TRBJ2-1; CDR3 protein: CASSQNRDEQFF; CDR3 DNA: TGTGCCAGCAGTCAGAACAGGGATGAGCAGTTCTTC
V gene: TRBV28; D gene: NA; clone size: NA; J gene: TRBJ1-1; CDR3 protein: CASSSPTGEAFF; CDR3 DNA: TGTGCCAGCAGTTCGCCAACAGGGGAAGCTTTCTTT
V gene: TRBV7-2; D gene: NA; clone size: NA; J gene: TRBJ2-7; CDR3 protein: CASSLAGDEQYF; CDR3 DNA: TGTGCCAGCAGCTTAGCCGGAGACGAGCAGTACTTC
V gene: TRBV2; D gene: NA; clone size: NA; J gene: TRBJ2-7; CDR3 protein: CASSGVVYEQYF; CDR3 DNA: TGTGCCAGCAGTGGCGTGGTCTACGAGCAGTACTTC
V gene: TRBV15; D gene: NA; clone size: NA; J gene: TRBJ2-1; CDR3 protein: CATSRDRESSYNEQFF; CDR3 DNA: TGTGCCACCAGCAGAGATAGGGAGAGCTCCTACAATGAGCAGTTCTTC
V gene: TRBV2; D gene: TRBD1; clone size: NA; J gene: TRBJ1-2; CDR3 protein: CASSPDREESGYTF; CDR3 DNA: TGTGCCAGCAGTCCAGACAGGGAGGAATCTGGCTACACCTTC
V gene: TRBV5-6; D gene: NA; clone size: NA; J gene: TRBJ1-1; CDR3 protein: CASSSLVQGPTEAFF; CDR3 DNA: TGTGCCAGCAGCTCTTTGGTGCAGGGCCCCACTGAAGCTTTCTTT
V gene: TRBV7-6; D gene: NA; clone size: NA; J gene: TRBJ2-5; CDR3 protein: CASSLAPRGETQYF; CDR3 DNA: TGTGCCAGCAGCTTAGCTCCTCGGGGAGAGACCCAGTACTTC
V gene: TRBV3-1/TRBV3-2; D gene: NA; clone size: NA; J gene: TRBJ2-7; CDR3 protein: CASSQDGGRYEQYF; CDR3 DNA: TGTGCCAGCAGCCAAGATGGAGGCCGGTACGAGCAGTACTTC
V gene: TRBV2; D gene: TRBD1; clone size: once; J gene: TRBJ1-5; CDR3 protein: CATRQGQGNQPQHF; CDR3 DNA: TGTGCCACCCGGCAAGGACAGGGGAATCAGCCCCAGCATTTT
V gene: TRBV29-1; D gene: TRBD2; clone size: NA; J gene: TRBJ2-5; CDR3 protein: CSVENLAEETQYF; CDR3 DNA: TGCAGCGTTGAAAATCTAGCGGAAGAGACCCAGTACTTC
V gene: TRBV5-1; D gene: NA; clone size: NA; J gene: TRBJ2-1; CDR3 protein: CASSLKLEGISYNEQFF; CDR3 DNA: TGCGCCAGCAGCTTAAAATTGGAGGGAATTTCCTACAATGAGCAGTTCTTC
V gene: TRBV10-1; D gene: NA; clone size: NA; J gene: TRBJ1-1; CDR3 protein: CASRYGENTEAFF; CDR3 DNA: TGCGCCAGCAGATACGGGGAGAACACTGAAGCTTTCTTT
V gene: TRBV30; D gene: NA; clone size: NA; J gene: TRBJ1-2; CDR3 protein: CAWSLLGLYGYTF; CDR3 DNA: TGTGCCTGGTCCTTATTGGGCCTCTATGGCTACACCTTC
V gene: TRBV9; D gene: TRBD1; clone size: NA; J gene: TRBJ2-3; CDR3 protein: CASSVVGTGGDTQYF; CDR3 DNA: TGTGCCAGCAGCGTAGTCGGGACAGGGGGAGATACGCAGTATTTT
V gene: TRBV2; D gene: NA; clone size: NA; J gene: TRBJ2-7; CDR3 protein: CASLLRDTPYEQYF; CDR3 DNA: TGTGCCAGCCTACTCCGGGACACCCCCTACGAGCAGTACTTC
V gene: TRBV24-1; D gene: NA; clone size: NA; J gene: TRBJ2-1; CDR3 protein: CATSDWANEQFF; CDR3 DNA: TGTGCCACCAGTGACTGGGCAAATGAGCAGTTCTTC